This TCR beta chain was sequenced for a study of T cells in Graves' hyperthyroidism and ophthalmopathy. This clonotype was recorded a few times. The CDR3 regions of TCR beta were amplified from RNA transcripts. Using the HTBI primer set, a first-round RT-PCR was run on the TCR CDR3. TCRdb reprocessed the multiplex PCR reads via MiXCR and lists one record per CDR3 protein. The table records roughly 45,000 distinct CDR3 sequences, 49% of them present only once. What was sequenced was peripheral blood or thyroid tissue (not recorded which). The source is a woman in her 50s with Graves' hyperthyroidism.

DNA for the CDR3: TGTGCCACCAGCAGAGCAACTCCCGGAAACACCATATATTTT. Translation gives CATSRATPGNTIYF. The chain employs TRBV15 and TRBJ1-3; unclear D gene. The CDR3 runs to 14 residues. The ends were cut back, 1 base at V and 4 bases at J, with 8 bases in the middle. In germline, CDR1 is LNHNV, CDR2 YYDKDF (reference sequence). The complete variable domain, with remaining parts taken from reference TRBV15 and TRBJ1-3, reads DAMVIQNPRYQVTQFGKPVTLSCSQTLNHNVMYWYQQKSSQAPKLLFHYYDKDFNNEADTPDNFQSRRPNTSFCFLDIRSPGLGDTAMYLCATSRATPGNTIYFGEGSWLTVV.